Below, 30 T cell receptor beta chains from the same sample are listed, as sequenced in a study of T cell responses to AZD1222 COVID-19 vaccine. The assay was immunoSEQ multiplex PCR, and TCRdb's table has in-frame clones only and misses some. The sample has 120,000 to 150,000 clones, 92% seen once; the top ten hold roughly 4%. Source: peripheral blood, taken 28 days after the second AZD1222 dose. The receptors shown here come from an adult who received the AZD1222 COVID-19 vaccine.

V and J are TRBV4-2 and TRBJ1-5; no clear D. Germline V gene sequence: CDR1 LGHNA, CDR2 YNFKEQ. Between the trimmed V and J ends, which lost 4 bases and 5 bases, there was a span of 21 bases. The CDR3 length is 17 residues. The CDR3 region is CASSPLADGIADQPQHF. The CDR3 region has the DNA TGTGCCAGCAGCCCCCTCGCCGATGGGATAGCGGATCAGCCCCAGCATTTT.

A word on this clone: The same CDR3 arises from other DNA sequences in this sample as well. The V call is TRBV12-3 or TRBV12-4, the J call TRBJ2-1; D is ambiguous. This CDR3 has 11 residues. Trimming took off 4 bases at V and 10 bases at J, with 8 bases between the two ends. The CDR3 loop reads CASSSTREQFF. CDR3 nucleotides: TGTGCCAGCAGTTCCACACGCGAGCAGTTCTTC.

This chain uses TRBV28 with TRBJ1-5; 10 bases line up with TRBD1. The CDR3 is made up of 15 amino acids. V lost 1 base to trimming and J lost 7 bases; unmatched junction nucleotides: 4. Looked up from germline, CDR1 is MDHEN and CDR2 is SYDVKM. The CDR3: CASSLFGQGDQPQHF. CDR3 sequence (DNA): TGTGCCAGCAGTTTATTCGGACAGGGGGACCAGCCCCAGCATTTT.

The chain links TRBV7-9 to TRBJ1-1; 8 bases match TRBD1. The CDR3 consists of 16 residues. V lost 1 base to trimming and J lost 0 bases; unmatched junction nucleotides: 4. CDR1 and CDR2 (germline): SEHNR, FQNEAQ (reference sequence). As DNA, the CDR3 is TGTGCCAGCAGCTTAGACGGACAGGGCCTGAACACTGAAGCTTTCTTT. Translated: CASSLDGQGLNTEAFF.

The gene calls are TRBV5-1 and TRBJ2-7; D remains ambiguous. Germline V gene lookup returns CDR1 SGHRS and CDR2 YFSETQ. V lost 7 bases and J lost 2, with 16 bases in between. This CDR3 spans 14 amino acids. This CDR3 reads CASAGGPTAYEQYF. CDR3 sequence (DNA): TGCGCCAGCGCTGGCGGACCCACAGCCTACGAGCAGTACTTC.

The chain recombines TRBV5-1 with TRBJ2-1, with D perhaps TRBD2 (7 bases). The V and J ends lost 6 bases and 10 bases respectively, with 14 bases between them. From germline, CDR1 is SGHRS and CDR2 YFSETQ. This CDR3 region has 12 residues. This chain's CDR3 is CASTFEGGEQFF. In DNA, the CDR3 is TGCGCCAGCACCTTTGAGGGGGGGGAGCAGTTCTTC. The full variable domain, with the rest looked up from reference TRBV5-1 and TRBJ2-1, is KAGVTQTPRYLIKTRGQQVTLSCSPISGHRSVSWYQQTPGQGLQFLFEYFSETQRNKGNFPGRFSGRQFSNSRSEMNVSTLELGDSALYLCASTFEGGEQFFGPGTRLTVL.

With regard to this clone: One end of the junction fails to match germline, which may point to a read error. The CDR3 DNA is TGTGCTAGCAGCAACGAAAGGACAGGGGTTCCCGGGGAGCTGTTTTTT. Encoded protein: CASSNERTGVPGELFF. V and J are TRBV7-7 and TRBJ2-2; TRBD1 aligns across 9 bases. Germline CDR1 is SSHAT and CDR2 is FNYEAQ (reference sequence). The CDR3 extends over 16 amino acids.

This sequence joins TRBV20-1 and TRBJ1-2; possibly TRBD1 for D (5 bases). From germline, CDR1 is DFQATT and CDR2 SNEGSKA (reference sequence). There are 13 residues in the CDR3. V was shortened by 3 bases and J by 8 bases, with 16 bases between the two germline ends. The CDR3 loop reads CSASQGALRGYTF. In DNA, the CDR3 is TGCAGTGCTAGTCAAGGGGCTCTCAGGGGCTACACCTTC.

A note on this clone: The sample has other DNA sequences that encode this CDR3 too. The gene calls are TRBV19 and TRBJ1-5; D perhaps matches TRBD1 (5 bases). The CDR3 contains 14 residues. Germline values: CDR1 LNHDA, CDR2 SQIVND (reference sequence). Trimming took off 3 bases at V and 7 bases at J, with 13 bases between the two ends. The CDR3 spells CASSIGQGGQPQHF. CDR3 coding DNA: TGTGCCAGTAGTATCGGGCAGGGTGGCCAGCCCCAGCATTTT.

The chain has TRBV6-5 and TRBJ2-1; the match to TRBD1 covers 8 bases. V shed 6 bases and J 0 bases; nucleotides not matched to a gene: 4. This CDR3 region has 15 residues. Germline-derived CDR1 and CDR2 are MNHEY and SVGAGI. This CDR3 is CASRIGQGSYNEQFF. CDR3 nucleotide sequence: TGTGCCAGCAGGATTGGACAGGGCTCCTACAATGAGCAGTTCTTC.

This chain connects TRBV5-1 to TRBJ2-2, with a weak D call TRBD1 (6 bases). Trimming stripped 2 bases from V and 4 bases from J, with 9 bases between. Germline CDR1 SGHRS, CDR2 YFSETQ. CDR3 length: 14 residues. CDR3 sequence (DNA): TGCGCCAGCAGCTTTGGGGGCGGCACCGGGGAGCTGTTTTTT. The encoded protein is CASSFGGGTGELFF.

J is TRBJ2-4 and V is TRBV9; 11 bases match TRBD2. Germline V gene lookup returns CDR1 SGDLS and CDR2 YYNGEE. With 0 bases clipped from V and 3 bases from J, the junction kept 5 bases outside the gene matches. This CDR3 is built from 17 residues. The CDR3 loop is CASSVAPGLADKNIQYF. In DNA form, the CDR3 reads TGTGCCAGCAGCGTAGCTCCGGGACTAGCGGACAAAAACATTCAGTACTTC.

This chain uses TRBV9 with TRBJ2-3; no clear D gene. The V end lost 2 bases, the J end lost 8 bases, and 12 bases lay between the germline ends. Germline CDR1 SGDLS, CDR2 YYNGEE. The CDR3 spans 13 residues. The CDR3 DNA follows: TGTGCCAGCAGCGTGCAAATACGAGGTACGCAGTATTTT. It encodes CASSVQIRGTQYF.

The chain joins TRBV12-5 to TRBJ1-5, with 9 bases identical to TRBD1. Trimming removed 4 bases from V and 4 bases from J; junction bases left unmatched: 5. CDR1 and CDR2 (germline): LGHNT, FRNRAP. The CDR3 sequence is 15 residues long. The chain's CDR3 is CASGSIDRGNQPQHF. DNA for the CDR3: TGTGCTAGTGGTTCCATTGACAGGGGGAATCAGCCCCAGCATTTT.

This chain joins TRBV4-3 and TRBJ2-2, with D unresolved. CDR1 LGHNA and CDR2 YSLEER come from the germline V gene. V was pared by 2 bases and J by 5 bases, with 12 bases between. The CDR3 loop spans 15 amino acids. The CDR3 sequence is CASSQWSLGTGELFF. CDR3 DNA sequence: TGCGCCAGCAGCCAATGGTCCCTGGGAACCGGGGAGCTGTTTTTT.

The chain carries TRBV7-2 and TRBJ2-2, with D maybe TRBD2 (5 bases). Germline V gives CDR1 SGHTA, CDR2 FQGNSA. V lost 5 bases, J lost 0 bases, and 13 bases lay in between. CDR3 length: 16 amino acids. CDR3 sequence (DNA): TGTGCCAGCAGCCCTCGGAGGAGCTCGAACACCGGGGAGCTGTTTTTT. Its translation is CASSPRRSSNTGELFF.

The V gene is TRBV7-3, the J gene TRBJ2-3; the D gene is possibly TRBD2 (7 bases). The V end lost 5 bases, the J end lost 5 bases, and 20 bases lay between the germline ends. The CDR3 has 16 amino acids. Germline lookup yields CDR1 SGHTA and CDR2 FQGTGA. The CDR3 region has the DNA TGTGCCAGCAGCCCATTGGGGGCGGGAGAGGGAGATACGCAGTATTTT. Its translation: CASSPLGAGEGDTQYF.

The chain carries TRBV7-2 and TRBJ2-2, with a possible D match to TRBD1 (5 bases). This CDR3 has 16 residues. The V gene lost 7 bases and the J gene lost 5 bases, with 20 bases spanning the gap. Germline V gene lookup returns CDR1 SGHTA and CDR2 FQGNSA. Here the CDR3 reads CASTPRVGFRTGELFF. As DNA, the CDR3 is TGTGCCAGCACCCCCAGGGTAGGGTTTCGGACCGGGGAGCTGTTTTTT.

This clone was counted only a few times. V is TRBV19 and J is TRBJ2-1; no reliable D call. Germline values: CDR1 LNHDA, CDR2 SQIVND (reference sequence). Trimming cost V 6 bases and J 10 bases, with 19 bases left between them. This CDR3 spans 14 amino acids. The CDR3 sequence is CASSPGGRYGEQFF. The CDR3 DNA sequence: TGTGCCAGTAGCCCCGGTGGCCGGTATGGGGAGCAGTTCTTC.

V gene TRBV7-9 combines with J gene TRBJ1-3; no reliable D call. Germline loops: CDR1 SEHNR, CDR2 FQNEAQ (reference sequence). The CDR3 runs to 11 residues. V lost 4 bases to trimming and J lost 7 bases, with 5 bases between them. The CDR3 loop reads CASSSSNTIYF. For the CDR3, the DNA is TGTGCCAGCAGCTCTAGTAACACCATATATTTT.

This chain links TRBV7-9 with TRBJ1-2, with a possible D match to TRBD1 (5 bases). From germline, CDR1 is SEHNR and CDR2 FQNEAQ (reference sequence). The CDR3 spans 16 residues. V was clipped by 1 base and J by 2 bases, with 14 bases between them. The CDR3 DNA follows: TGTGCCAGCAGCTTAGTTTCAGGGCCCGGCAACTATGGCTACACCTTC. Its translation is CASSLVSGPGNYGYTF.

V is TRBV21-1 and J is TRBJ1-1. TRBV21-1 represents a pseudogene. CDR3 length: 13 amino acids. CDR3 in DNA: TGTGCCAGCAGCAAATCAAGAGATGGAGGGACTTTCTTT. It is translated as CASSKSRDGGTFF.

This clone was seen a few times. The rearrangement links TRBV5-1 to TRBJ2-3, with unresolved D. The CDR3 runs to 13 residues. The germline V and J ends were trimmed by 5 bases and 3 bases, with 10 bases remaining between them. The germline gives CDR1 SGHRS, CDR2 YFSETQ. CDR3 residues: CASSNEVTDTQYF. CDR3 in DNA: TGCGCCAGCAGTAATGAGGTGACAGATACGCAGTATTTT.

The chain combines TRBV7-2 with TRBJ1-2; D is perhaps TRBD1 (5 bases). Germline-derived CDR1 and CDR2 are SGHTA and FQGNSA. The germline V and J ends were trimmed by 5 bases and 5 bases, with 18 bases remaining between them. The CDR3 sequence is 15 residues long. The CDR3 reads CASSRLGGGSYGYTF. The CDR3 coding sequence is TGTGCCAGCAGCCGCCTTGGCGGGGGTTCGTATGGCTACACCTTC.

This clone was counted a few times. This sequence joins TRBV4-1 and TRBJ2-6, with 9 positions matching TRBD2. Germline V gene sequence: CDR1 MGHRA, CDR2 YSYEKL. This CDR3 is 19 amino acids long. The J segment lost 0 bases and the V segment lost 3 bases, leaving 9 bases of the junction unmatched. The CDR3 protein is CASSHPRLAAVSGANVLTF. CDR3 DNA sequence: TGCGCCAGCAGCCACCCCAGACTAGCGGCTGTCTCTGGGGCCAACGTCCTGACTTTC.

This clone has just one count. The chain is built from TRBV5-1 and TRBJ2-7, with a possible D match to TRBD2 (5 bases). Germline V lookup: CDR1 SGHRS, CDR2 YFSETQ. Trimming stripped 3 bases from V and 3 bases from J, with 19 bases between. This CDR3 comprises 16 residues. The CDR3: CASSSSGVVNIYEQYF. The CDR3 DNA sequence: TGCGCCAGCAGCTCCTCCGGGGTAGTGAATATCTACGAGCAGTACTTC.

The chain combines TRBV6-4 with TRBJ1-2, with 8 bases identical to TRBD1. The length of the CDR3 is 14 residues. CDR1 and CDR2 (germline): MRHNA, SNTAGT. Unmatched junction bases numbered 5, after V lost 2 bases and J lost 6 bases. The CDR3 protein is CASSDGGQANGYTF. For the CDR3, the DNA is TGTGCCAGCAGTGACGGGGGACAGGCGAATGGCTACACCTTC.

This clone was counted once. J is TRBJ1-5 and V is TRBV27, with a weak D call TRBD1 (5 bases). CDR3 size: 16 residues. V lost 0 bases and J lost 2, with 11 bases in between. Germline CDR1 is MNHEY and CDR2 is SMNVEV (reference sequence). CDR3 sequence reads: CASSLSRVVGNQPQHF. The CDR3 DNA reads TGTGCCAGCAGTTTATCCAGGGTTGTTGGCAATCAGCCCCAGCATTTT.

The chain uses TRBV28 and TRBJ2-7, with 7 bases identical to TRBD1. The CDR3 is made up of 14 amino acids. After removal of 6 bases from V and 2 bases from J, the junction contained 7 bases not matched to a gene. Germline CDR1 is MDHEN and CDR2 is SYDVKM. CDR3 in amino acids: CASRLDRNPYEQYF. As DNA, the CDR3 is TGTGCCAGCAGACTGGACAGGAACCCCTACGAGCAGTACTTC.

J is TRBJ2-7 and V is TRBV27, with a possible D match to TRBD2 (5 bases). Trimming pared 3 bases from V and 3 bases from J, leaving 15 bases between. Germline CDR1 is MNHEY and CDR2 is SMNVEV (reference sequence). CDR3 size: 15 residues. CDR3 DNA sequence: TGTGCCAGCAGTTTTTTGGGAGCGGACCTCTACGAGCAGTACTTC. Translated: CASSFLGADLYEQYF.